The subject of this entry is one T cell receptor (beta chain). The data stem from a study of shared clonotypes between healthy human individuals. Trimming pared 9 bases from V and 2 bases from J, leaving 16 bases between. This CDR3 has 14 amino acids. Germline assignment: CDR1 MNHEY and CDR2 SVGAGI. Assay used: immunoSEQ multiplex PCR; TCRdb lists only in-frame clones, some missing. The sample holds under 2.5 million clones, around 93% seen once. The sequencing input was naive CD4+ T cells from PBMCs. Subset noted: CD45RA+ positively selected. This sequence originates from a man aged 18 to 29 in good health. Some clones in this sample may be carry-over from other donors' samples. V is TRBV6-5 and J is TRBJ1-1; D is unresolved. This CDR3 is CASHRFASNTEAFF. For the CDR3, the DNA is TGTGCCAGTCACCGTTTTGCGTCTAACACTGAAGCTTTCTTT.